These 27 T cell receptor beta chains came from one sample sequenced in a study of shared clonotypes between healthy human individuals. The assay was immunoSEQ multiplex PCR, and TCRdb's table has in-frame clones only and misses some. The table includes around 320,000 clones, roughly 84% detected once. The sequencing sample was made of memory CD8+ T cells sorted from blood. The sample's subset: CD45RO+ cells pooled with CCR7-negative TemRA cells. Receptors were obtained from a man between 18 and 29 years old in good health.

The chain is built from TRBV27 and TRBJ2-5; the D gene is possibly TRBD2 (5 bases). Trimming removed 6 bases at V and 5 bases at J, with 16 bases between. The CDR3 sequence is 14 residues long. Germline V gene lookup returns CDR1 MNHEY and CDR2 SMNVEV (reference sequence). The CDR3, as DNA: TGTGCCAGCAGCCTATCGGGGAGAGACGAGACCCAGTACTTC. This translates into CASSLSGRDETQYF.

The chain recombines TRBV7-8 with TRBJ2-7; D might be TRBD2 (5 bases). Looked up from germline, CDR1 is SGHVS and CDR2 is FQNEAQ. Trimming removed 1 base from V and 6 bases from J, with 10 bases in between. CDR3 size: 13 residues. The CDR3 region has the DNA TGTGCCAGCAGCTTAGGGTTCGGGGTCGAGCAGTACTTC. Encoded protein: CASSLGFGVEQYF.

The V gene is TRBV25-1, the J gene TRBJ2-5, with 10 bases identical to TRBD2. V dropped 2 bases and J dropped 5; count of bases not matched to a gene: 8. The germline gives CDR1 MGHDK, CDR2 SYGVNS. CDR3 length: 16 amino acids. CDR3 sequence reads: CASSEAAGGPWETQYF. CDR3 nucleotide sequence: TGTGCCAGCAGTGAAGCAGCGGGGGGGCCTTGGGAGACCCAGTACTTC.

The V gene is TRBV19, the J gene TRBJ2-7, with D possibly TRBD2 on 5 matching bases. The CDR3 consists of 13 residues. The V end lost 3 bases, the J end lost 6 bases, and 12 bases lay between the germline ends. The V gene's germline CDR1 is LNHDA and CDR2 SQIVND (reference sequence). The CDR3 here is CASSISLAAEQYF. The CDR3 DNA reads TGTGCCAGTAGTATTAGTCTAGCCGCCGAGCAGTACTTC.

The CDR3 protein is CASSQGYSGGALETQYF. CDR3 in DNA: TGCGCCAGCAGCCAGGGGTATAGCGGGGGGGCCTTAGAGACCCAGTACTTC. The V and J genes are TRBV4-1 and TRBJ2-5; 11 bases match TRBD2. The CDR3 is made up of 17 amino acids. CDR1 is MGHRA, CDR2 YSYEKL, per germline. The V and J ends lost 3 bases and 4 bases, in that order; junction bases with no gene match: 10.

Turning to this clone: Different DNA sequences within this sample yield the same CDR3. V gene TRBV5-6 combines with J gene TRBJ2-7; 8 bases are shared with TRBD2. Trimming took 0 bases from V and 3 from J; bases not matched to a gene: 2. The CDR3 is made up of 14 amino acids. Germline CDR1 is SGHDT and CDR2 is YYEEEE. DNA for the CDR3: TGTGCCAGCAGCTTGGCGGGGGGGCTCTACGAGCAGTACTTC. This sequence encodes CASSLAGGLYEQYF. The complete variable domain, with remaining parts taken from reference TRBV5-6 and TRBJ2-7, reads DAGVTQSPTHLIKTRGQQVTLRCSPKSGHDTVSWYQQALGQGPQFIFQYYEEEERQRGNFPDRFSGHQFPNYSSELNVNALLLGDSALYLCASSLAGGLYEQYFGPGTRLTVT.

This chain uses TRBV11-2 with TRBJ1-4; 8 bases line up with TRBD1. The junction had 8 bases not matched to a gene; V was cut back by 5 bases and J by 0 bases. Germline loops: CDR1 SGHAT, CDR2 FQNNGV. The length of the CDR3 is 17 residues. The CDR3: CASSLFPGQATNEKLFF. In DNA form, the CDR3 reads TGTGCCAGCAGCCTATTCCCGGGACAGGCAACTAATGAAAAACTGTTTTTT.

This chain links TRBV19 with TRBJ1-1; D is unclear. From germline, CDR1 is LNHDA and CDR2 SQIVND (reference sequence). This CDR3 has 11 amino acids. V was clipped by 10 bases and J by 2 bases, with 8 bases between them. The CDR3 coding sequence is TGTGCCACCGCCAGAAACACTGAAGCTTTCTTT. This sequence encodes CATARNTEAFF.

The V and J genes are TRBV5-6 and TRBJ1-5, with D possibly being TRBD1 (5 bases). V was shortened by 4 bases and J by 0 bases, with 11 bases between the two germline ends. The germline CDR1 and CDR2 sequences are SGHDT and YYEEEE. CDR3 length: 15 amino acids. The CDR3 spells CASSPGGYSNQPQHF. CDR3 sequence (DNA): TGTGCCAGCAGCCCCGGGGGATATAGCAATCAGCCCCAGCATTTT.

The chain employs TRBV6-6 and TRBJ2-7; 10 bases fit TRBD1. J lost 4 bases, V lost 6 bases, and 9 bases had no gene match. Germline-derived CDR1 and CDR2 are MNHNY and SVGAGI (reference sequence). There are 15 residues in the CDR3. Here the CDR3 DNA reads TGTGCCAGCAGCCCCTCCCGACAGGGGGCTTACGAGCAGTACTTC. This encodes CASSPSRQGAYEQYF.

The rearrangement links TRBV11-3 to TRBJ2-2, with D maybe TRBD1 (7 bases). From germline, CDR1 is SGHNT and CDR2 YENEEA. Trimming took 4 bases from V and 3 from J, leaving 15 bases between them. The CDR3 is 16 amino acids. The CDR3 loop reads CASSSRTGGDTGELFF. For the CDR3, the DNA is TGTGCCAGCAGCTCCCGGACAGGAGGGGACACCGGGGAGCTGTTTTTT. Complete variable domain (other parts from reference TRBV11-3 and TRBJ2-2): EAGVVQSPRYKIIEKKQPVAFWCNPISGHNTLYWYLQNLGQGPELLIRYENEEAVDDSQLPKDRFSAERLKGVDSTLKIQPAELGDSAVYLCASSSRTGGDTGELFFGEGSRLTVL.

V gene TRBV25-1 combines with J gene TRBJ2-7; D might be TRBD2 (5 bases). V dropped 9 bases and J dropped 2 bases, with 26 bases sitting between them. The germline gives CDR1 MGHDK, CDR2 SYGVNS. CDR3 length: 17 amino acids. In nucleotides, the CDR3 is TGTGCCAGTTCGGCACCAGACTCCGGACTCCAGACCTACGAGCAGTACTTC. Protein: CASSAPDSGLQTYEQYF.

As for this clone: The identical CDR3 is also encoded by other nucleotide sequences in the sample. The chain recombines TRBV9 with TRBJ1-2; no clear D gene. Trimming shortened V by 2 bases and J by 4 bases, and 9 bases separated the two germline ends. The CDR3 loop spans 13 amino acids. Germline V gene sequence: CDR1 SGDLS, CDR2 YYNGEE. This CDR3 reads CASSVSGSYGYTF. The CDR3, as DNA: TGTGCCAGCAGCGTGTCCGGGAGCTATGGCTACACCTTC.

The CDR3 protein is CASSPGGGTGATEAFF. The CDR3 DNA reads TGTGCCAGCAGCCCTGGGGGGGGGACTGGGGCCACTGAAGCTTTCTTT. The chain recombines TRBV27 with TRBJ1-1, with a tentative D call TRBD1 (5 bases). Germline CDR1 MNHEY, CDR2 SMNVEV (reference sequence). V shed 6 bases and J shed 4 bases, with 21 bases lying between them. The CDR3 has 16 amino acids.

The rearrangement joins TRBV6-1 to TRBJ2-7, with D unresolved. Germline V lookup: CDR1 MNHNS, CDR2 SASEGT. Trimming cost V 1 base and J 2 bases, with 12 bases left between them. The CDR3 spans 15 residues. In DNA, the CDR3 is TGTGCCAGCAGTGAAGGGGCGGACCTTACCTACGAGCAGTACTTC. Its protein product is CASSEGADLTYEQYF.

The chain couples TRBV7-9 to TRBJ2-7; D uncertain. Germline CDR1 reads SEHNR; CDR2 reads FQNEAQ (reference sequence). V gave up 3 bases and J gave up 2 bases, with 11 bases separating them. This CDR3 is built from 14 residues. CDR3 coding DNA: TGTGCCAGCAGCTTCGACGCCACCCCCTACGAGCAGTACTTC. It encodes CASSFDATPYEQYF.

This clone has a handful of counts. V gene TRBV12-5 combines with J gene TRBJ2-3; D may be TRBD2 (5 bases). Germline V gene sequence: CDR1 LGHNT, CDR2 FRNRAP. V lost 5 bases to trimming and J lost 3 bases, with 21 bases between them. The CDR3 consists of 17 residues. The CDR3 DNA follows: TGTGCTAGTGGTACCGAGGGAAGCTTAGCTGGGACAGATACGCAGTATTTT. This codes for CASGTEGSLAGTDTQYF.

For this clone: Other DNA sequences in this sample translate to the same CDR3. CDR3 sequence (DNA): TGTGCCAGCAGTCTTGGACAGGGCTCCTACGAGCAGTACTTC. As protein: CASSLGQGSYEQYF. This chain connects TRBV27 to TRBJ2-7; the match to TRBD1 covers 8 bases. The J segment lost 0 bases and the V segment lost 5 bases, leaving 3 bases of the junction unmatched. The length of the CDR3 is 14 residues. CDR1 is MNHEY and CDR2 is SMNVEV in the germline V gene (reference sequence).

This chain uses TRBV9 with TRBJ2-1; 7 positions agree with TRBD2. This CDR3 has 17 amino acids. The germline CDR1 and CDR2 sequences are SGDLS and YYNGEE. The V gene end was trimmed by 1 base and the J gene end by 6 bases; junction bases not matched to a gene: 13. CDR3 residues: CASSVFNPAGALNEQFF. The CDR3 DNA reads as TGTGCCAGCAGCGTATTTAACCCGGCGGGAGCCCTCAATGAGCAGTTCTTC.

J is TRBJ1-6 and V is TRBV7-9, with 10 nucleotides matching TRBD1. Germline V gene data show CDR1 as SEHNR and CDR2 as FQNEAQ (reference sequence). The CDR3 consists of 15 residues. V lost 3 bases and J lost 6; bases outside the gene matches: 2. The CDR3 sequence: CASSLDRGSNSPLHF. CDR3 sequence (DNA): TGTGCCAGCAGCTTGGACAGGGGGAGTAATTCACCCCTCCACTTT.

The chain carries TRBV9 and TRBJ2-1, with 16 bases fitting TRBD2. Per germline, CDR1 SGDLS and CDR2 YYNGEE. This CDR3 region has 17 residues. V gave up 4 bases and J gave up 8 bases; unmatched junction bases: 9. In DNA, the CDR3 is TGTGCCAGCAGCCCGATGGGGACTAGCGGGAGGGCCCATGAGCAGTTCTTC. Encoded protein: CASSPMGTSGRAHEQFF. The variable domain in full, with the rest retrieved from reference TRBV9 and TRBJ2-1, is DSGVTQTPKHLITATGQRVTLRCSPRSGDLSVYWYQQSLDQGLQFLIQYYNGEERAKGNILERFSAQQFPDLHSELNLSSLELGDSALYFCASSPMGTSGRAHEQFFGPGTRLTVL.

This chain links TRBV30 with TRBJ2-7, with a tentative D call TRBD2 (7 bases). The V end was cut by 4 bases, the J end by 5 bases, with 9 bases between. The CDR3 contains 11 residues. Germline V lookup: CDR1 GTSNPN, CDR2 SVGIG (reference sequence). Here the CDR3 DNA reads TGTGCCTGGATGGGGGGGCACGAGCAGTACTTC. Protein: CAWMGGHEQYF. Drawing the rest from reference TRBV30 and TRBJ2-7, the complete variable domain is SQTIHQWPATLVQPVGSPLSLECTVEGTSNPNLYWYRQAAGRGLQLLFYSVGIGQISSEVPQNLSASRPQDRQFILSSKKLLLSDSGFYLCAWMGGHEQYFGPGTRLTVT.

The V gene is TRBV6-6, the J gene TRBJ2-5; weak D call: TRBD1 (6 bases). CDR1 is MNHNY, CDR2 SVGAGI, per germline (reference sequence). CDR3 length: 14 residues. Trimming removed 6 bases from V and 2 bases from J, with 13 bases in between. CDR3: CASSQTRGQETQYF. The CDR3 region has the DNA TGTGCCAGCAGCCAGACAAGGGGGCAAGAGACCCAGTACTTC.

The genes are TRBV27 and TRBJ2-7; the match to TRBD1 covers 10 bases. Germline CDR1 is MNHEY and CDR2 is SMNVEV (reference sequence). This CDR3 has 14 residues. Losses at the gene ends were 0 bases for V and 6 bases for J; bases not matched to a gene: 2. CDR3 loop: CASSLSGQGGEQYF. In DNA form, the CDR3 reads TGTGCCAGCAGTTTATCCGGACAGGGGGGCGAGCAGTACTTC.

The J gene is TRBJ2-7, the V gene TRBV7-6; no firm D call. V was shortened by 1 base and J by 1 base, with 5 bases between the two germline ends. The CDR3 has 13 amino acids. Germline lookup yields CDR1 SGHVS and CDR2 FNYEAQ. The CDR3 sequence: CASSLDTSYEQYF. CDR3 coding DNA: TGTGCCAGCAGCTTAGACACATCCTACGAGCAGTACTTC.

The genes are TRBV5-4 and TRBJ1-4, with 7 bases that match TRBD1. From germline, CDR1 is SGHNT and CDR2 YYREEE (reference sequence). V lost 4 bases and J lost 4; bases outside the gene matches: 7. The CDR3 extends over 15 amino acids. The chain's CDR3 is CASSPSGQSNEKLFF. DNA for the CDR3: TGTGCCAGCAGCCCCTCGGGACAGAGTAATGAAAAACTGTTTTTT. Using reference TRBV5-4 and TRBJ1-4 for the parts outside the CDR3, the full variable domain is ETGVTQSPTHLIKTRGQQVTLRCSSQSGHNTVSWYQQALGQGPQFIFQYYREEENGRGNFPPRFSGLQFPNYSSELNVNALELDDSALYLCASSPSGQSNEKLFFGSGTQLSVL.

The chain is built from TRBV12-5 and TRBJ1-1; TRBD1 agrees at 7 bases. V was clipped by 3 bases and J by 4 bases; unmatched bases: 8. The CDR3 is 15 amino acids. Germline V gives CDR1 LGHNT, CDR2 FRNRAP. The CDR3 DNA follows: TGTGCTAGTGGTTTTGAGGGGGCGCCGGGCACTGAAGCTTTCTTT. This sequence encodes CASGFEGAPGTEAFF.